The T cell receptor (beta chain) described here comes from a study of blood T cell repertoires in COVID-19. On the study more broadly: Acute and convalescent COVID-19 specimens originated in the United States, Italy and Spain. Sample material is recorded as cDNA or gDNA derived from T cells, B-cell-depleted T cells, or PBMCs.

This clone was picked up a small number of times. In the authors' workflow: Using reference gene primer amplification, nucleated cell counts were estimated. Only in-frame clones appear in the TCRdb table, and some are missing; sequencing was by immunoSEQ multiplex PCR. D and trimming were read from the DNA, whereas the V and J calls and clone size are those reported in that table. The profile shows about 83,000 clones, about 70% of them singletons. Trimming shortened V by 3 bases and J by 3 bases, and 8 bases separated the two germline ends. CDR3 length: 14 amino acids. The V gene's germline CDR1 is SGHVS and CDR2 FQNEAQ.

The chain couples TRBV7-8 to TRBJ1-4; D is uncertain. This TCR came from a woman older than 75 with active or convalescent COVID-19. Material for sequencing was peripheral blood. The CDR3 loop reads CASSLQFPNEKLFF. Written as DNA, the CDR3 is TGTGCCAGCAGCTTGCAGTTCCCTAATGAAAAACTGTTTTTT.